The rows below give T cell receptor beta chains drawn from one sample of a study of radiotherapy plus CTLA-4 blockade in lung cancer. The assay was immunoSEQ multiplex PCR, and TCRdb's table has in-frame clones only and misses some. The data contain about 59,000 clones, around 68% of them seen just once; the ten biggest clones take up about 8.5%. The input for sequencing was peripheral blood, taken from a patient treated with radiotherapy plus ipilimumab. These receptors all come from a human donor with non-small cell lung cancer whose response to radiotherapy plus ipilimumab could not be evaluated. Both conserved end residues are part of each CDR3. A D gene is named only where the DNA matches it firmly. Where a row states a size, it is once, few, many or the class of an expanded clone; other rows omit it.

CASSYSWGGYNEQFF TGTGCCAGCAGTTACTCATGGGGCGGCTACAATGAGCAGTTCTTC TRBJ2-1 TRBV6-5 NA NA
CASSLTGTGAQVVDEQFF TGTGCCAGCAGCCTGACCGGGACAGGGGCCCAGGTAGTCGATGAGCAGTTCTTC TRBJ2-1 TRBV11-2 NA TRBD1
CAISESSTEAFF TGTGCCATCAGTGAGTCTAGCACTGAAGCTTTCTTT TRBJ1-1 TRBV10-3 NA NA
CASSVEGDPGDEQFF TGTGCCAGCAGCGTAGAGGGGGACCCCGGGGATGAGCAGTTCTTC TRBJ2-1 TRBV9 NA NA
CASSFRGQPVNTEAFF TGTGCCAGCAGTTTCCGGGGACAGCCGGTGAACACTGAAGCTTTCTTT TRBJ1-1 TRBV28 NA TRBD1
CASSLGGESYNEQFF TGCGCCAGCAGCTTGGGGGGAGAGTCCTACAATGAGCAGTTCTTC TRBJ2-1 TRBV5-1 NA NA
CASSEGAHQPQHF TGTGCCAGCAGTGAAGGGGCTCATCAGCCCCAGCATTTT TRBJ1-5 TRBV2 NA NA
CASHTNSGGLNNEQFF TGTGCCAGCCACACGAATAGCGGGGGGCTAAACAATGAGCAGTTCTTC TRBJ2-1 TRBV19 NA TRBD2
CATDRGKGEQFF TGTGCCACCGACAGGGGAAAGGGCGAGCAGTTCTTC TRBJ2-1 TRBV9 few TRBD1
CASSLTIQSNSPLHF TGTGCCAGCAGCTTAACGATACAGAGCAATTCACCCCTCCACTTT TRBJ1-6 TRBV7-3 NA NA
CASSLEGPNEQFF TGTGCCAGCAGCTTAGAGGGGCCCAATGAGCAGTTCTTC TRBJ2-1 TRBV13 NA NA
CASRLAEVGYNEQFF TGTGCCAGCAGGCTAGCGGAAGTGGGCTACAATGAGCAGTTCTTC TRBJ2-1 TRBV27 few TRBD2
CASSLLNQPQHF TGTGCCAGCAGCCTCCTCAATCAGCCCCAGCATTTT TRBJ1-5 TRBV5-4 few NA
CASRTSGLSYEQYF TGTGCCAGCAGGACTAGCGGCTTATCCTACGAGCAGTACTTC TRBJ2-7 TRBV2 NA TRBD2
CASSPGGVYEQYF TGCGCCAGCAGCCCCGGGGGGGTTTACGAGCAGTACTTC TRBJ2-7 TRBV5-1 NA TRBD2
CASIREINTGELFF TGTGCCAGCATTCGGGAGATCAACACCGGGGAGCTGTTTTTT TRBJ2-2 TRBV2 NA NA
CASSLVSVDEQYF TGTGCCAGCAGCTTAGTGTCTGTAGACGAGCAGTACTTC TRBJ2-7 TRBV7-2 few NA
CASSPRTHGESEAFF TGTGCCAGCAGCCCCCGGACCCACGGGGAATCTGAAGCTTTCTTT TRBJ1-1 TRBV11-3 NA NA
CASSLGVAGDYQETQYF TGTGCCAGCAGTTTAGGGGTAGCGGGGGACTACCAAGAGACCCAGTACTTC TRBJ2-5 TRBV28 NA TRBD2
CASSLDTESDTQYF TGTGCCAGCAGCTTAGATACGGAGTCAGATACGCAGTATTTT TRBJ2-3 TRBV7-2 NA NA
CASSLSLAGPGELFF TGTGCCAGCAGCTTAAGTCTAGCGGGACCCGGGGAGCTGTTTTTT TRBJ2-2 TRBV7-3 few TRBD2
CAWQQGVTEAFF TGTGCCTGGCAACAGGGAGTTACTGAAGCTTTCTTT TRBJ1-1 TRBV30 NA NA
CASSENRVSGNTIYF TGTGCCAGCAGTGAAAACAGGGTGTCCGGAAACACCATATATTTT TRBJ1-3 TRBV25-1 few NA
CASSGRQGTATNEKLFF TGTGCCAGCAGTGGGAGACAGGGGACGGCAACTAATGAAAAACTGTTTTTT TRBJ1-4 TRBV6-1 NA TRBD1
CASSTGTAVNYGYTF TGTGCCAGTAGTACAGGTACAGCAGTTAACTATGGCTACACCTTC TRBJ1-2 TRBV19 NA NA
CASSSTDMSGYTF TGTGCCAGCAGTTCCACGGACATGAGTGGCTACACCTTC TRBJ1-2 TRBV6-5 NA NA
CASKSSGRSYNEQFF TGTGCCAGCAAGAGTAGCGGGAGGTCCTACAATGAGCAGTTCTTC TRBJ2-1 TRBV2 few TRBD2
CASRPDRERQPQHF TGCGCCAGCAGACCAGACAGGGAACGTCAGCCCCAGCATTTT TRBJ1-5 TRBV5-1 NA TRBD1